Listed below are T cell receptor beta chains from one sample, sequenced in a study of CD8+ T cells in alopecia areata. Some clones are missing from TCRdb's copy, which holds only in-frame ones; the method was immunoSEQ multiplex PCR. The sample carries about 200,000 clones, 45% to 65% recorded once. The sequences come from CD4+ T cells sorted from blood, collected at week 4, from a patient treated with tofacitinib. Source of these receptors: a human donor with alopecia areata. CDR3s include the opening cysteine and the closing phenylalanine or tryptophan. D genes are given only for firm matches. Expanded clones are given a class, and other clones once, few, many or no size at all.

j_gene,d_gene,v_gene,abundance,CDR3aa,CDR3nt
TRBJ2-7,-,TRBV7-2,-,CASSPTSTALGEQYF,TGTGCCAGCAGCCCAACTAGTACCGCCCTGGGGGAGCAGTACTTC
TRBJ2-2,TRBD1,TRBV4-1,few,CASSQGQGNTGELFF,TGCGCCAGCAGCCAAGGACAGGGAAACACCGGGGAGCTGTTTTTT
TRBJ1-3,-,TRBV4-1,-,CASSQTPPGNTIYF,TGCGCCAGCAGCCAAACGCCACCTGGAAACACCATATATTTT
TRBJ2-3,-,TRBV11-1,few,CASSRQPSTDTQYF,TGTGCCAGCAGCCGCCAACCATCCACAGATACGCAGTATTTT
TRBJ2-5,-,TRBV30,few,CAWRGWETQYF,TGTGCCTGGAGAGGGTGGGAGACCCAGTACTTC
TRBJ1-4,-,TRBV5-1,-,CASSHATNEKLFF,TGCGCCAGCAGCCATGCAACTAATGAAAAACTGTTTTTT
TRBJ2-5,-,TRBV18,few,CASSYKETQYF,TGTGCCAGCTCATACAAAGAGACCCAGTACTTC
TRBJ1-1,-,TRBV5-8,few,CASSKEITARTEAFF,TGTGCCAGCAGCAAGGAGATCACCGCGCGCACTGAAGCTTTCTTT
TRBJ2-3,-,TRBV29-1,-,CSARERTPLTDTQYF,TGCAGCGCCAGGGAACGGACTCCTCTCACAGATACGCAGTATTTT
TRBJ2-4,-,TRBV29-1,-,CSVATRLAKNIQYF,TGCAGCGTTGCGACTCGTCTAGCCAAAAACATTCAGTACTTC
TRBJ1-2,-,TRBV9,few,CASSVQGRDGYTF,TGTGCCAGCAGCGTGCAGGGGAGGGATGGCTACACCTTC
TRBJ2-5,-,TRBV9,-,CASSDGPAQETQYF,TGTGCCAGCAGCGACGGCCCGGCCCAAGAGACCCAGTACTTC
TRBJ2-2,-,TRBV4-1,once,CASSQTGTGIGELFF,TGCGCCAGCAGCCAGACCGGGACCGGGATCGGGGAGCTGTTTTTT
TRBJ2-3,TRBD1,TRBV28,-,CASSKGLQGTDTQYF,TGTGCCAGCAGTAAGGGGTTACAGGGGACAGATACGCAGTATTTT
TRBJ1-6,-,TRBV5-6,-,CASSLGKGRNSPLHF,TGTGCCAGCAGCTTGGGGAAAGGTAGGAATTCACCCCTCCACTTT
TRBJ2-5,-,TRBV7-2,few,CASSLEGGGTQYF,TGTGCCAGCAGCTTAGAGGGAGGGGGGACCCAGTACTTC
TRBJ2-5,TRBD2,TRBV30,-,CAWRGGSETQYF,TGTGCCTGGAGGGGGGGGTCAGAGACCCAGTACTTC
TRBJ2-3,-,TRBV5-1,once,CASSLEVSTDTQYF,TGCGCCAGCAGCTTGGAGGTCAGCACAGATACGCAGTATTTT
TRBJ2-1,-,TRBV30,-,CAWSVLNEQFF,TGTGCCTGGAGTGTACTTAATGAGCAGTTCTTC
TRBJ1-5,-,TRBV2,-,CASSVGYGNQPQHF,TGTGCCAGCAGTGTGGGGTACGGCAATCAGCCCCAGCATTTT
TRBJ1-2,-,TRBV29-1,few,CSVGSGVNGYTF,TGCAGCGTTGGATCCGGGGTGAATGGCTACACCTTC
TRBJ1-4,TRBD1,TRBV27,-,CASSSGQGLPGREKLFF,TGTGCCAGCAGCTCGGGACAGGGCCTCCCTGGACGGGAAAAACTGTTTTTT
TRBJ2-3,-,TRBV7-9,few,CASSSISDTQYF,TGTGCCAGCAGCTCGATCTCAGATACGCAGTATTTT
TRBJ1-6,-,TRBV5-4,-,CASSVDENSPLHF,TGTGCCAGCAGCGTAGATGAGAATTCACCCCTCCACTTT
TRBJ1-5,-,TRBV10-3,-,CAISDGVHQPQHF,TGTGCCATCAGTGACGGGGTCCATCAGCCCCAGCATTTT
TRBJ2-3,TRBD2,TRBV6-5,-,CASRTSGGRTDTQYF,TGTGCCAGTCGGACTAGCGGGGGTCGCACAGATACGCAGTATTTT
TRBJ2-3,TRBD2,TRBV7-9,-,CASPTGAGGTDTQYF,TGTGCCAGCCCCACCGGAGCGGGGGGCACAGATACGCAGTATTTT
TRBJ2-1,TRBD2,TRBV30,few,CAGSGGVNEQFF,TGTGCCGGAAGCGGGGGGGTAAATGAGCAGTTCTTC
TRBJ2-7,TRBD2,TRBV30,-,CACLPHLTSGDEQYF,TGTGCCTGTTTACCGCACTTGACTAGCGGGGACGAGCAGTACTTC
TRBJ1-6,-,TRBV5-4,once,CASSRTGNSPLHF,TGTGCCAGCAGTCGGACGGGAAATTCACCCCTCCACTTT
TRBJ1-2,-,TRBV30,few,CAWSQGFDGYTF,TGTGCCTGGAGCCAGGGGTTTGATGGCTACACCTTC
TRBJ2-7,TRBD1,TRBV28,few,CASSRSGTATYEQYF,TGTGCCAGCAGCCGCTCCGGGACAGCCACCTACGAGCAGTACTTC
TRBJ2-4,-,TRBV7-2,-,CASSLTGLNIQYF,TGTGCCAGCAGCTTAACTGGGCTAAACATTCAGTACTTC
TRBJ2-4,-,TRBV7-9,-,CASSPSTVLAKNIQYF,TGTGCCAGCAGTCCCTCGACAGTACTAGCCAAAAACATTCAGTACTTC
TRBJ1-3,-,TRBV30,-,CAWSSLGQISGNTIYF,TGTGCCTGGAGCTCTTTGGGACAAATCTCTGGAAACACCATATATTTT
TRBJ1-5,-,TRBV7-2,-,CASSLRPDQPQHF,TGTGCCAGCAGCTTAAGGCCAGATCAGCCCCAGCATTTT
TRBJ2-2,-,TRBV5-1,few,CASSLAPTTNTGELFF,TGCGCCAGCAGCTTGGCTCCGACAACGAACACCGGGGAGCTGTTTTTT
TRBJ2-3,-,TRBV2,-,CASTVQDTQYF,TGTGCCAGCACCGTCCAAGATACGCAGTATTTT
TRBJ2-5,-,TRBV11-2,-,CASSLQQETQYF,TGTGCCAGCAGCTTGCAGCAAGAGACCCAGTACTTC
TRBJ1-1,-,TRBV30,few,CAWSVGGGRTEAFF,TGTGCCTGGAGTGTTGGGGGAGGAAGGACTGAAGCTTTCTTT
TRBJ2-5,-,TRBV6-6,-,CASSLTQGFETQYF,TGTGCCAGCAGTCTCACACAGGGTTTCGAGACCCAGTACTTC
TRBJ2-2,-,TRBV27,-,CASSPHRNRNTGELFF,TGTGCCAGCAGTCCACACAGGAACCGTAACACCGGGGAGCTGTTTTTT
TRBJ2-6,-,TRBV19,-,CASSILKSGANVLTF,TGTGCCAGTAGTATTCTCAAGTCTGGGGCCAACGTCCTGACTTTC
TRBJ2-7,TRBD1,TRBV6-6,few,CASSYGQGAYEQYF,TGTGCCAGCAGTTACGGTCAGGGGGCGTACGAGCAGTACTTC
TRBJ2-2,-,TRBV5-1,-,CASSLQGTGELFF,TGCGCCAGCAGCTTACAGGGAACCGGGGAGCTGTTTTTT
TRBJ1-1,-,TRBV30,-,CAWSVQGNTEAFF,TGTGCCTGGAGTGTACAGGGGAACACTGAAGCTTTCTTT
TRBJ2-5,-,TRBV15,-,CATQGLEGETQYF,TGTGCCACCCAGGGTTTGGAGGGAGAGACCCAGTACTTC
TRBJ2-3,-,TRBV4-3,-,CASSQAIQGLGTDTQYF,TGCGCCAGCAGCCAAGCTATTCAGGGTTTGGGCACAGATACGCAGTATTTT
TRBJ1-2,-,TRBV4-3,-,CASSSGAYGYTF,TGCGCCAGCAGCTCAGGGGCTTATGGCTACACCTTC
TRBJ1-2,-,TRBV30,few,CAWSGQVTYGYTF,TGTGCCTGGAGTGGGCAGGTGACCTATGGCTACACCTTC
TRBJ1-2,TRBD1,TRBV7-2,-,CASSSTGYGYTF,TGTGCCAGCAGCTCGACAGGGTATGGCTACACCTTC